The rows below give T cell receptor beta chains drawn from one sample of a study of graft-versus-host responses after intestinal transplantation. Assay used: immunoSEQ multiplex PCR; TCRdb lists only in-frame clones, some missing. The data show about 93,000 clones, with 90% to 95% seen just once and roughly 0.5% held by the top ten. Their antigens are not known. The source was unstimulated CD8+ T cells sorted from spleen or lymph node cells, collected before intestinal transplant. The receptors derive from a human donor who received an intestinal transplant. The CDR3 runs from the conserved cysteine through the conserved F or W. The order of the fields is J gene, D gene, clone size, V gene, CDR3 protein, CDR3 DNA. D genes are given only for firm matches. Only part of the rows carry a size: once, few, many, or a class if the clone is expanded.

j_call: TRBJ2-1
d_call: TRBD2
clone_size: -
v_call: TRBV28
cdr3_aa: CASSFPASGSYFDEQFF
cdr3_nt: TGTGCCAGCAGTTTCCCAGCTAGCGGGTCATATTTCGATGAGCAGTTCTTC

j_call: TRBJ1-2
d_call: -
clone_size: -
v_call: TRBV7-8
cdr3_aa: CASSLAATDGYTF
cdr3_nt: TGTGCCAGCAGCTTAGCGGCAACAGATGGCTACACCTTC

j_call: TRBJ1-2
d_call: -
clone_size: -
v_call: TRBV27
cdr3_aa: CASSLSGGLNYGYTF
cdr3_nt: TGTGCCAGCAGTTTATCCGGGGGGCTCAACTATGGCTACACCTTC

j_call: TRBJ2-1
d_call: TRBD2
clone_size: -
v_call: TRBV6-1
cdr3_aa: CAGAQESGGANEQFF
cdr3_nt: TGTGCCGGTGCCCAGGAATCGGGAGGGGCGAATGAGCAGTTCTTC

j_call: TRBJ1-3
d_call: -
clone_size: -
v_call: TRBV4-3
cdr3_aa: CASSQATGNGNTIYF
cdr3_nt: TGCGCCAGCAGCCAAGCAACAGGGAATGGAAACACCATATATTTT

j_call: TRBJ2-7
d_call: -
clone_size: -
v_call: TRBV19
cdr3_aa: CASSTGYEQYF
cdr3_nt: TGTGCCAGTAGTACGGGATACGAGCAGTACTTC

j_call: TRBJ2-5
d_call: -
clone_size: -
v_call: TRBV7-9
cdr3_aa: CASSLVGQTQETQYF
cdr3_nt: TGTGCCAGCAGCTTAGTCGGACAGACCCAAGAGACCCAGTACTTC

j_call: TRBJ2-5
d_call: -
clone_size: -
v_call: TRBV6-5
cdr3_aa: CASRGTFGTQYF
cdr3_nt: TGTGCCAGCAGGGGGACATTTGGGACCCAGTACTTC

j_call: TRBJ2-1
d_call: TRBD2
clone_size: -
v_call: TRBV28
cdr3_aa: CASSFGTSGYNEQFF
cdr3_nt: TGTGCCAGCAGTTTTGGGACTAGCGGATACAATGAGCAGTTCTTC

j_call: TRBJ2-1
d_call: -
clone_size: once
v_call: TRBV19
cdr3_aa: CASSFSSYNEQFF
cdr3_nt: TGTGCCAGTAGTTTCAGCTCCTACAATGAGCAGTTCTTC

j_call: TRBJ2-1
d_call: TRBD2
clone_size: -
v_call: TRBV12-5
cdr3_aa: CASSPPGGITDEQFF
cdr3_nt: TGTGCTAGTTCTCCCCCGGGGGGTATCACCGATGAGCAGTTCTTC

j_call: TRBJ2-5
d_call: -
clone_size: -
v_call: TRBV2
cdr3_aa: CASSEGTSQETQYF
cdr3_nt: TGTGCCAGCAGTGAAGGGACATCGCAAGAGACCCAGTACTTC

j_call: TRBJ2-7
d_call: TRBD1
clone_size: -
v_call: TRBV6-1
cdr3_aa: CASSDRDRASYEQYF
cdr3_nt: TGTGCCAGCAGTGACCGGGACAGGGCGTCCTACGAGCAGTACTTC

j_call: TRBJ1-6
d_call: -
clone_size: -
v_call: TRBV6-5
cdr3_aa: CASTLDRFKNSPLHF
cdr3_nt: TGTGCCAGCACCTTGGACAGATTCAAAAATTCACCCCTCCACTTT

j_call: TRBJ2-2
d_call: -
clone_size: -
v_call: TRBV19
cdr3_aa: CASSTGLTSGELFF
cdr3_nt: TGTGCCAGTAGTACAGGGTTAACGTCCGGGGAGCTGTTTTTT

j_call: TRBJ1-5
d_call: TRBD1
clone_size: -
v_call: TRBV28
cdr3_aa: CASSLATGGEVQPQHF
cdr3_nt: TGTGCCAGCAGTTTAGCCACAGGGGGCGAGGTTCAGCCCCAGCATTTT

j_call: TRBJ2-7
d_call: TRBD1
clone_size: -
v_call: TRBV5-6
cdr3_aa: CASSPQGASYEQYF
cdr3_nt: TGTGCCAGCAGCCCCCAGGGGGCTTCCTACGAGCAGTACTTC

j_call: TRBJ2-1
d_call: -
clone_size: -
v_call: TRBV7-9
cdr3_aa: CASSDYEQFF
cdr3_nt: TGTGCCAGCAGTGACTATGAGCAGTTCTTC

j_call: TRBJ2-7
d_call: -
clone_size: -
v_call: TRBV27
cdr3_aa: CASSLTGSEQYF
cdr3_nt: TGTGCCAGCAGTCTTACAGGGTCCGAGCAGTACTTC

j_call: TRBJ2-5
d_call: TRBD1
clone_size: -
v_call: TRBV30
cdr3_aa: CAWSVTGEETQYF
cdr3_nt: TGTGCCTGGAGTGTGACAGGGGAAGAGACCCAGTACTTC

j_call: TRBJ1-3
d_call: TRBD1
clone_size: -
v_call: TRBV9
cdr3_aa: CASSVDRDTIYF
cdr3_nt: TGTGCCAGCAGCGTCGACAGGGACACCATATATTTT

j_call: TRBJ2-1
d_call: TRBD2
clone_size: -
v_call: TRBV7-9
cdr3_aa: CASSAGLVRHEQFF
cdr3_nt: TGTGCCAGCAGCGCCGGACTAGTCCGCCATGAGCAGTTCTTC

j_call: TRBJ1-2
d_call: -
clone_size: -
v_call: TRBV7-9
cdr3_aa: CASSSLRATDANYGYTF
cdr3_nt: TGTGCCAGCAGCTCACTCCGAGCGACAGATGCTAACTATGGCTACACCTTC

j_call: TRBJ2-7
d_call: -
clone_size: -
v_call: TRBV9
cdr3_aa: CASSATNGEQYF
cdr3_nt: TGTGCCAGCAGCGCTACTAATGGAGAGCAGTACTTC

j_call: TRBJ2-3
d_call: -
clone_size: -
v_call: TRBV29-1
cdr3_aa: CSVVADTQYF
cdr3_nt: TGCAGCGTTGTCGCAGATACGCAGTATTTT

j_call: TRBJ1-1
d_call: TRBD1
clone_size: -
v_call: TRBV5-5
cdr3_aa: CASSLGRTGYTEAFF
cdr3_nt: TGTGCCAGCAGCTTGGGGAGGACAGGGTACACTGAAGCTTTCTTT

j_call: TRBJ2-7
d_call: -
clone_size: -
v_call: TRBV10-2
cdr3_aa: CASSEEDYPYEQYF
cdr3_nt: TGCGCCAGCAGTGAGGAGGATTACCCCTACGAGCAGTACTTC

j_call: TRBJ2-3
d_call: TRBD2
clone_size: once
v_call: TRBV9
cdr3_aa: CASSVGTSPSTDTQYF
cdr3_nt: TGTGCCAGCAGCGTAGGGACTAGCCCAAGCACAGATACGCAGTATTTT

j_call: TRBJ2-7
d_call: -
clone_size: -
v_call: TRBV7-8
cdr3_aa: CASSLNRGQQPYEQYF
cdr3_nt: TGTGCCAGCAGCTTAAACCGGGGACAACAACCCTACGAGCAGTACTTC

j_call: TRBJ2-7
d_call: TRBD2
clone_size: -
v_call: TRBV19
cdr3_aa: CASSISLAGFHEQYF
cdr3_nt: TGTGCCAGTAGTATAAGCCTAGCGGGATTCCACGAGCAGTACTTC

j_call: TRBJ2-1
d_call: -
clone_size: -
v_call: TRBV6-4
cdr3_aa: CASSDSIDGDEQFF
cdr3_nt: TGTGCCAGCAGTGACTCAATAGACGGGGATGAGCAGTTCTTC

j_call: TRBJ2-1
d_call: TRBD1
clone_size: -
v_call: TRBV13
cdr3_aa: CASSPNPGQGTVEQFF
cdr3_nt: TGTGCCAGCAGCCCTAACCCGGGACAGGGGACGGTTGAGCAGTTCTTC

j_call: TRBJ2-7
d_call: TRBD2
clone_size: -
v_call: TRBV4-2
cdr3_aa: CASSQISGRDVEQYF
cdr3_nt: TGTGCCAGCAGCCAAATTAGCGGGAGGGATGTCGAGCAGTACTTC

j_call: TRBJ2-7
d_call: -
clone_size: -
v_call: TRBV12-5
cdr3_aa: CASGPDGILTYEQYF
cdr3_nt: TGTGCTAGTGGCCCCGACGGGATACTCACCTACGAGCAGTACTTC

j_call: TRBJ2-1
d_call: -
clone_size: -
v_call: TRBV9
cdr3_aa: CASSVGGSVKYNEQFF
cdr3_nt: TGTGCCAGCAGCGTAGGAGGAAGCGTTAAGTACAATGAGCAGTTCTTC

j_call: TRBJ2-7
d_call: -
clone_size: once
v_call: TRBV6-5
cdr3_aa: CASSYSVRGYEQYF
cdr3_nt: TGTGCCAGCAGTTACTCGGTTCGGGGCTACGAGCAGTACTTC

j_call: TRBJ2-5
d_call: TRBD2
clone_size: -
v_call: TRBV7-9
cdr3_aa: CASSTPGGYAPWETQYF
cdr3_nt: TGTGCCAGCAGCACCCCGGGGGGATACGCTCCTTGGGAGACCCAGTACTTC

j_call: TRBJ2-5
d_call: TRBD2
clone_size: -
v_call: TRBV6-6
cdr3_aa: CASSTRLAGVQETQYF
cdr3_nt: TGTGCCAGCAGTACACGACTAGCGGGGGTCCAAGAGACCCAGTACTTC

j_call: TRBJ2-3
d_call: TRBD2
clone_size: -
v_call: TRBV9
cdr3_aa: CASRVPRGGFLGTQYF
cdr3_nt: TGTGCCAGCAGAGTCCCGCGGGGGGGGTTTCTGGGGACGCAGTATTTT

j_call: TRBJ2-5
d_call: TRBD2
clone_size: -
v_call: TRBV4-3
cdr3_aa: CASSSRTSGGVFIETQYF
cdr3_nt: TGCGCCAGCAGCTCCCGGACTAGCGGGGGGGTATTTATCGAGACCCAGTACTTC

j_call: TRBJ2-1
d_call: -
clone_size: -
v_call: TRBV30
cdr3_aa: CAWSHQLDRPSVNEQFF
cdr3_nt: TGTGCCTGGAGTCATCAATTGGACAGACCCTCTGTCAATGAGCAGTTCTTC

j_call: TRBJ2-2
d_call: -
clone_size: -
v_call: TRBV27
cdr3_aa: CASSSWSSGGELFF
cdr3_nt: TGTGCCAGCAGTTCCTGGTCGAGCGGCGGGGAGCTGTTTTTT

j_call: TRBJ1-6
d_call: -
clone_size: -
v_call: TRBV7-3
cdr3_aa: CASSPGQFNSPLHF
cdr3_nt: TGTGCCAGCAGCCCAGGACAGTTTAATTCACCCCTCCACTTT

j_call: TRBJ2-2
d_call: TRBD2
clone_size: -
v_call: TRBV11-2
cdr3_aa: CASSSLGLAGGLGGELFF
cdr3_nt: TGTGCCAGCAGCTCCCTTGGGCTAGCGGGAGGTCTAGGCGGGGAGCTGTTTTTT

j_call: TRBJ1-6
d_call: -
clone_size: once
v_call: TRBV6-5
cdr3_aa: CASSYSQGYSPLHF
cdr3_nt: TGTGCCAGCAGTTACTCGCAGGGATATTCACCCCTCCACTTT

j_call: TRBJ2-1
d_call: TRBD2
clone_size: -
v_call: TRBV7-9
cdr3_aa: CASSFPSGGYNEQFF
cdr3_nt: TGTGCCAGCAGCTTTCCCAGCGGGGGCTACAATGAGCAGTTCTTC

j_call: TRBJ2-4
d_call: -
clone_size: -
v_call: TRBV5-1
cdr3_aa: CASSLFPSRATAYF
cdr3_nt: TGCGCCAGCAGCTTGTTTCCTTCCAGGGCCACTGCGTACTTC

j_call: TRBJ1-2
d_call: TRBD1
clone_size: -
v_call: TRBV6-1
cdr3_aa: CASSESSAGGYYGYTF
cdr3_nt: TGTGCCAGCAGTGAATCGTCGGCAGGGGGTTACTATGGCTACACCTTC